This TCR beta chain was captured in a study of siplizumab effects on memory and regulatory T cells. There are a few counts of this clone. This CDR3 is built from 14 residues. The V end was cut by 1 base, the J end by 6 bases, with 13 bases between. CDR1 is SGDLS and CDR2 is YYNGEE in the germline V gene. Sequencing used immunoSEQ multiplex PCR; TCRdb keeps in-frame clones, though not all of them. This sample has 65,000 to 70,000 clones, with around 90% found just once. The sample consisted of Tregs sorted from blood. The rearrangement links TRBV9 to TRBJ1-1; TRBD1 is a possible D gene (5 bases). The receptor was isolated from a human donor in good health. Here the CDR3 DNA reads TGTGCCAGCAGCGTACTGCAGGGCGGCTCTGAAGCTTTCTTT. Translating it yields CASSVLQGGSEAFF.